This T cell receptor (beta chain) was recovered during a study of OX40 agonist ivuxolimab in advanced cancers. Data came from immunoSEQ multiplex PCR; TCRdb stores just in-frame clones and leaves some out. Seen here are roughly 71,000 clones, 90% to 95% observed once, and the top ten hold less than 15%. The CDR3 runs 15 residues. Germline V gene data show CDR1 as MNHEY and CDR2 as SMNVEV (reference sequence). V was clipped by 7 bases and J by 1 base; unmatched bases: 10. The sequencing here drew on CD4+ or CD8+ T cells sorted from blood, taken in a trial of the OX40 agonist ivuxolimab. The sequence was obtained from an adult with an advanced solid tumor such as melanoma, head and neck, liver or kidney cancer. The rearrangement joins TRBV27 to TRBJ2-7; 7 bases match TRBD2. The CDR3 nucleotides read TGTGCCAGCACCCCCGGTCCGGGAGGTTCCTACGAGCAGTACTTC. It encodes CASTPGPGGSYEQYF.